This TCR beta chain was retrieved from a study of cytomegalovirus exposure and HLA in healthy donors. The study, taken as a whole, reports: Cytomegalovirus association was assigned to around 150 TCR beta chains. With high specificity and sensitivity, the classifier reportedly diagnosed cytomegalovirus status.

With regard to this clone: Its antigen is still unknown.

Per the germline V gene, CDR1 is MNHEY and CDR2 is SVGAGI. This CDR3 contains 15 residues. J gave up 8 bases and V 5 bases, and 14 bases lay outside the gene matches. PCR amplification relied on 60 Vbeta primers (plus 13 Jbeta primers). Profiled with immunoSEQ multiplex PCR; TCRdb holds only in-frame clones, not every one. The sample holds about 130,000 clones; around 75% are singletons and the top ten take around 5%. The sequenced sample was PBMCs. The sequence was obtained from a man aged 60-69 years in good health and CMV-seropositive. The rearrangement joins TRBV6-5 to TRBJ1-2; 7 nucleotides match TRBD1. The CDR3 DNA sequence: TGTGCCAGCAGTAAATACTCAGGGGGAAGGGGAGGCTACACCTTC. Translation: CASSKYSGGRGGYTF.